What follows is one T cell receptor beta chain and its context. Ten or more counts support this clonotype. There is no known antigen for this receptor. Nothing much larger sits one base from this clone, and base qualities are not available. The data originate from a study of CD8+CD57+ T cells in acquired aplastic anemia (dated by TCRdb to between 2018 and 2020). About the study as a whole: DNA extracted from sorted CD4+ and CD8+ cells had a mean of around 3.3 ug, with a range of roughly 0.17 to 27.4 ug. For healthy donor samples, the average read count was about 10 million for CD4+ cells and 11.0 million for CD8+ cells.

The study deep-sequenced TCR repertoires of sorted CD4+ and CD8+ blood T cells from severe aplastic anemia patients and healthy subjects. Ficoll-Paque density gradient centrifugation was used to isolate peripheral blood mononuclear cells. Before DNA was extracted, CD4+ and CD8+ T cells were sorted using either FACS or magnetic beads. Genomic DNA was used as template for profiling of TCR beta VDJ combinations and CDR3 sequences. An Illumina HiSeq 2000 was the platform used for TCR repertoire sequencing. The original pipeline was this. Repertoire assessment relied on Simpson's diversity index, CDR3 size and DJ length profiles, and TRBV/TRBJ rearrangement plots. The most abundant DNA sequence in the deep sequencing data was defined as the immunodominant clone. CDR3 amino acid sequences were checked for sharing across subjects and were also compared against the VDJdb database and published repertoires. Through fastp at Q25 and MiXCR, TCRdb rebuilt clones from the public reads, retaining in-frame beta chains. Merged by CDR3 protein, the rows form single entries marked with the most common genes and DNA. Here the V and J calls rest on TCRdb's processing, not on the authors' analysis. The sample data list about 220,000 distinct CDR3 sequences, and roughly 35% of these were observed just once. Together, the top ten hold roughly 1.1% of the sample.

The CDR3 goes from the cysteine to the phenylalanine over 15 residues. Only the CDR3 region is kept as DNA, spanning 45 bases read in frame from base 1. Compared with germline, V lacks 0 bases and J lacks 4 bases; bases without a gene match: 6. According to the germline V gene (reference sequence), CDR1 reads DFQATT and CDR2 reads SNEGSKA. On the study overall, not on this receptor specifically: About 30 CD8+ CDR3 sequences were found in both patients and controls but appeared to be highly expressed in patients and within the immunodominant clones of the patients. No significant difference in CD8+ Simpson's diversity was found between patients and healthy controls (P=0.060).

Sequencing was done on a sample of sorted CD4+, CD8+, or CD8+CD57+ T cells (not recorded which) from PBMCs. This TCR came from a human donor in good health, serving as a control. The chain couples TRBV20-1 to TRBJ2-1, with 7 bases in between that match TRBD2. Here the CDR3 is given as CSARDSASGYNEQFF. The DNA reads TGCAGTGCTAGAGATTCGGCTAGCGGTTACAATGAGCAGTTCTTC.